This T cell receptor (beta chain) was found in a study of siplizumab effects on memory and regulatory T cells. As for the study in general: Pairing was applied to the mixed lymphocyte reactions, which contained siplizumab at about 0.94 ug/mL or no drug. General study points: Naive T cells seemed more diverse than memory cells and seemed major alloresponse contributors. Of the alloreactive clones, only a minor fraction mapped to unstimulated subsets.

This table comes from immunoSEQ multiplex PCR, and its TCRdb copy is limited to in-frame clones, with some not included. The table includes over 11,000 clones, approximately 49% detected once. The CDR3 consists of 15 residues. Germline V gene lookup returns CDR1 SGHVS and CDR2 FQNEAQ. Trimming cost V 3 bases and J 1 base, with 9 bases left between them. This clone turned up a few times. Its antigen is still unknown. Coculturing at 37°C lasted around six days for the mixed lymphocyte reaction cells. The sequence was collected from a human donor in good health; the cells came from an allogeneic mixed lymphocyte reaction. V is TRBV7-8 and J is TRBJ2-2; tentative D call: TRBD2 (6 bases). Material for sequencing was CFSE-low (dividing) CD4+ T cells sorted from an allogeneic mixed lymphocyte reaction. This CDR3 reads CASSFGRGNTGELFF. Here the CDR3 DNA reads TGTGCCAGCAGCTTTGGGCGGGGGAACACCGGGGAGCTGTTTTTT.